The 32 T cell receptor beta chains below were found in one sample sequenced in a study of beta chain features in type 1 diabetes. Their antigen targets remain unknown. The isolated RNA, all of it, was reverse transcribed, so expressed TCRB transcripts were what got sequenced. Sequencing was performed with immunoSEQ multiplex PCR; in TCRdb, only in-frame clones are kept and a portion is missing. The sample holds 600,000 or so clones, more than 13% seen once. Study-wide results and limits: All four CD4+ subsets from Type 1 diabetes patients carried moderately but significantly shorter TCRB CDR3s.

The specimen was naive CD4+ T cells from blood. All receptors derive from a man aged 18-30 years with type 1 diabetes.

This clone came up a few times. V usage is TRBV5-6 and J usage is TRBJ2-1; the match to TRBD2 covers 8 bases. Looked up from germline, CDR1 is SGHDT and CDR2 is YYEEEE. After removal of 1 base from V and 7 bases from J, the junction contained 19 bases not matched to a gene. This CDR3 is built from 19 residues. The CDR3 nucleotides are TGTGCCAGCAGCTTGCTAAGGGACATCAGGCGGGGGGCCGGGAATGAGCAGTTCTTC. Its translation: CASSLLRDIRRGAGNEQFF.

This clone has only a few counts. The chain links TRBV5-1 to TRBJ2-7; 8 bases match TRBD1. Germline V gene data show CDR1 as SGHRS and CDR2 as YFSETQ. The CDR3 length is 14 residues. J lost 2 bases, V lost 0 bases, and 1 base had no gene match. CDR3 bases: TGCGCCAGCAGCTTGGGGGACAGGCCCTACGAGCAGTACTTC. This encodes CASSLGDRPYEQYF. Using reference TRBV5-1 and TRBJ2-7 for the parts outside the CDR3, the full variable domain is KAGVTQTPRYLIKTRGQQVTLSCSPISGHRSVSWYQQTPGQGLQFLFEYFSETQRNKGNFPGRFSGRQFSNSRSEMNVSTLELGDSALYLCASSLGDRPYEQYFGPGTRLTVT.

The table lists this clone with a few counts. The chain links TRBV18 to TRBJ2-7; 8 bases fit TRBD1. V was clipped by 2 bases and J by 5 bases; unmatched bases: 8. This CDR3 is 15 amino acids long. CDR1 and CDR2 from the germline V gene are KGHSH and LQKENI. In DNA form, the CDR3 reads TGTGCCAGCTCACCATCTGGACAGGGATATCACGAGCAGTACTTC. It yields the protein CASSPSGQGYHEQYF.

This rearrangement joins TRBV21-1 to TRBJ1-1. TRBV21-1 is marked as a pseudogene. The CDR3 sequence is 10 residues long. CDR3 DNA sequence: TGTGCCATCCACGGAGTTAAAGCTTTCTTT. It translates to CAIHGVKAFF.

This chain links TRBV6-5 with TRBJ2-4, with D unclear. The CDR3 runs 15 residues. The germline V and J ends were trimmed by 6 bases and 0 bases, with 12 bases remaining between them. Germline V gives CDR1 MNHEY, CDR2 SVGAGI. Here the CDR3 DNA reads TGTGCCAGCAGCGCCTCGGTATTAGCCAAAAACATTCAGTACTTC. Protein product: CASSASVLAKNIQYF.

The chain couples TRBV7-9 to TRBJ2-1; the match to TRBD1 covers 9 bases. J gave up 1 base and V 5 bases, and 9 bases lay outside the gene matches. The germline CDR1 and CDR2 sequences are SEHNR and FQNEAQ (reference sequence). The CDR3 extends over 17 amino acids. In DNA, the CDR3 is TGTGCCAGCAGCGCCACAGGGGGCGGCGGTTCCTACAATGAGCAGTTCTTC. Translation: CASSATGGGGSYNEQFF.

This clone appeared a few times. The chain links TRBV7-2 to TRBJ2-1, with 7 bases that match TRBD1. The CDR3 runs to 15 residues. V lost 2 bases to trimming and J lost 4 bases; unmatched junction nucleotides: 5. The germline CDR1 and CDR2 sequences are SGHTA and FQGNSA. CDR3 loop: CASSLTGDRYNEQFF. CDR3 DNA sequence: TGTGCCAGCAGCTTAACAGGGGATCGTTACAATGAGCAGTTCTTC.

The CDR3 DNA sequence: TGTGCCAGCAGTTTGGGGACAGGGGGCCGCTACACCTTC. This codes for CASSLGTGGRYTF. The rearrangement links TRBV28 to TRBJ1-2; 12 nucleotides line up with TRBD1. V lost 3 bases, J lost 9 bases, and 2 bases stayed unmatched. CDR1 is MDHEN and CDR2 is SYDVKM in the germline V gene. The CDR3 spans 13 residues.

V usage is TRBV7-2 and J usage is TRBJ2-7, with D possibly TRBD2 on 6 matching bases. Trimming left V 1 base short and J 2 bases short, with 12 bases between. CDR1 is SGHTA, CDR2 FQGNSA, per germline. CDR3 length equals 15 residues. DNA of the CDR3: TGTGCCAGCAGCTTAGAACGGGGGTTAACCTACGAGCAGTACTTC. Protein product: CASSLERGLTYEQYF.

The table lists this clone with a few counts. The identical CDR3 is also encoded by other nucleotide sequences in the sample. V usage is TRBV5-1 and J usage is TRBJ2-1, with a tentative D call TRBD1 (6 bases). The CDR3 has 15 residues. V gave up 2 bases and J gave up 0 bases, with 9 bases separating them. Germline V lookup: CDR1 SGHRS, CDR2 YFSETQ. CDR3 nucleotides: TGCGCCAGCAGCTTACAGGGAAGCTCCTACAATGAGCAGTTCTTC. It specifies CASSLQGSSYNEQFF.

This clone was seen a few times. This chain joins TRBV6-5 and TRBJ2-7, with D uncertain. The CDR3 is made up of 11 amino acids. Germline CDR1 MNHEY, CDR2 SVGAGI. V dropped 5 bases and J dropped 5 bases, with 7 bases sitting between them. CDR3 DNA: TGTGCCAGCAGTGCCAGGAACGAGCAGTACTTC. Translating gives CASSARNEQYF.

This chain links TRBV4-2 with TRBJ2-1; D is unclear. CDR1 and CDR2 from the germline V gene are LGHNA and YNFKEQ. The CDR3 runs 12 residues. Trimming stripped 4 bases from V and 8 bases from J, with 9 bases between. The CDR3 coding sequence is TGTGCCAGCAGCCTCGTTCGGGATGAGCAGTTCTTC. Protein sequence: CASSLVRDEQFF.

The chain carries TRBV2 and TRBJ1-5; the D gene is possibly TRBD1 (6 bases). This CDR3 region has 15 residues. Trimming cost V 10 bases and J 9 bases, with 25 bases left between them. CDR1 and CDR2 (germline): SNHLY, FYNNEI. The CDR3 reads CAISRGHTPEGPQHF. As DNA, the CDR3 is TGTGCCATCTCTCGGGGACACACTCCGGAGGGGCCCCAGCATTTT.

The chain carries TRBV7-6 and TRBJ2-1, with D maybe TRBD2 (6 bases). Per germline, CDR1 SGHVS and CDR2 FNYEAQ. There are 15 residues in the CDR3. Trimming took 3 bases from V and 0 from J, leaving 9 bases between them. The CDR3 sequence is CASSLGLPSYNEQFF. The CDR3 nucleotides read TGTGCCAGCAGCTTGGGACTGCCCTCCTACAATGAGCAGTTCTTC.

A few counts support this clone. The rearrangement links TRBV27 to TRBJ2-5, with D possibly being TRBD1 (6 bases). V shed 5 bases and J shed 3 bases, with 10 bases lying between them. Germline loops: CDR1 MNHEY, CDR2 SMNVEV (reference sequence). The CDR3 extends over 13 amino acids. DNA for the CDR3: TGTGCCAGCAGTCAGGGGCCGGAAGAGACCCAGTACTTC. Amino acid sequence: CASSQGPEETQYF.

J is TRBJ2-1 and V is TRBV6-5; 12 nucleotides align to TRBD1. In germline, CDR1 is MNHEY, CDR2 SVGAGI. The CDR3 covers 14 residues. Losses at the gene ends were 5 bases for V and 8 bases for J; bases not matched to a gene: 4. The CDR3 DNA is TGTGCCAGCAGTCCCGGGACAGGGGGCCATGAGCAGTTCTTC. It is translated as CASSPGTGGHEQFF.

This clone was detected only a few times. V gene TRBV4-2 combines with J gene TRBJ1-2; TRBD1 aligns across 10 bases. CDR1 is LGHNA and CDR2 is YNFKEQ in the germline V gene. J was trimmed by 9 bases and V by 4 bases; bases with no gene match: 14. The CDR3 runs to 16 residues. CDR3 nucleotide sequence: TGTGCCAGCAGCCGAGGACAGGGGGACGACCTTATCAGCTACACCTTC. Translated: CASSRGQGDDLISYTF.

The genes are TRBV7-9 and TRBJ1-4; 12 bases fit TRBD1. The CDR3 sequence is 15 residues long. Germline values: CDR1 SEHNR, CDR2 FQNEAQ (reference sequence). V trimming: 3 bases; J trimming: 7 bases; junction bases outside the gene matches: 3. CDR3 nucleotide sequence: TGTGCCAGCAGCTTTGGGACAGGGGGCCCTGAAAAACTGTTTTTT. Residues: CASSFGTGGPEKLFF. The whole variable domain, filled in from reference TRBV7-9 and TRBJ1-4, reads DTGVSQNPRHKITKRGQNVTFRCDPISEHNRLYWYRQTLGQGPEFLTYFQNEAQLEKSRLLSDRFSAERPKGSFSTLEIQRTEQGDSAMYLCASSFGTGGPEKLFFGSGTQLSVL.

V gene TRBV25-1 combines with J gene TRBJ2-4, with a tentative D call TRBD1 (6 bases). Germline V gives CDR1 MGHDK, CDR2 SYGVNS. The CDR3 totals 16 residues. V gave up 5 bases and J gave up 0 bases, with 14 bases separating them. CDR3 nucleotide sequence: TGTGCCAGCAGTCCCCGGGACACCTTAGCCAAAAACATTCAGTACTTC. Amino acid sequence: CASSPRDTLAKNIQYF.

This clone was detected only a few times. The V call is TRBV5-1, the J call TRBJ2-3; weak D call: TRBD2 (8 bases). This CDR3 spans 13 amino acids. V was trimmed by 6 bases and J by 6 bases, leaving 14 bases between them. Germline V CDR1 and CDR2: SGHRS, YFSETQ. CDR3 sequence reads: CASMGLGGDTQYF. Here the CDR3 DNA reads TGCGCCAGCATGGGACTAGGGGGCGATACGCAGTATTTT.

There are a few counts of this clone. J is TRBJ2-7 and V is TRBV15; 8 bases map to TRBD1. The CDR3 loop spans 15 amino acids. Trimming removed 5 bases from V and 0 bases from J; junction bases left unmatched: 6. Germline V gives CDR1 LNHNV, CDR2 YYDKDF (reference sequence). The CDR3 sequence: CATSGYRGSSYEQYF. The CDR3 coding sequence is TGTGCCACCAGCGGTTACAGGGGGAGCTCCTACGAGCAGTACTTC.

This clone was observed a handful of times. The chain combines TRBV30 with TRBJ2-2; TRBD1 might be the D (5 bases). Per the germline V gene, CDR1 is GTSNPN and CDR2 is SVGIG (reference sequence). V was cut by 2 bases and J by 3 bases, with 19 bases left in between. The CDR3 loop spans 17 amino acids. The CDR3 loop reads CAWSPQRTSPHTGELFF. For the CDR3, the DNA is TGTGCCTGGAGTCCCCAAAGGACATCACCACACACCGGGGAGCTGTTTTTT.

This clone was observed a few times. The CDR3 sequence: CASSYSAGQSNQPQHF. The DNA for the CDR3 is TGTGCCAGCAGTTACAGTGCGGGCCAGAGCAATCAGCCCCAGCATTTT. The chain couples TRBV6-5 to TRBJ1-5; D is undetermined. This CDR3 has 16 residues. Trimming shortened V by 2 bases and J by 1 base, and 12 bases separated the two germline ends. Per the germline V gene, CDR1 is MNHEY and CDR2 is SVGAGI.

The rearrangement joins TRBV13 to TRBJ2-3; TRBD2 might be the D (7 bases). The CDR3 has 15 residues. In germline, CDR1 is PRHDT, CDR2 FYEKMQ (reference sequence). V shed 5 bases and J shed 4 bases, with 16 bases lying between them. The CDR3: CASSPRAGAADTQYF. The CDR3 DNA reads TGTGCCAGCAGCCCCAGGGCGGGGGCGGCAGATACGCAGTATTTT. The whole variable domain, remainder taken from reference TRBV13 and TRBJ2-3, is AAGVIQSPRHLIKEKRETATLKCYPIPRHDTVYWYQQGPGQDPQFLISFYEKMQSDKGSIPDRFSAQQFSDYHSELNMSSLELGDSALYFCASSPRAGAADTQYFGPGTRLTVL.

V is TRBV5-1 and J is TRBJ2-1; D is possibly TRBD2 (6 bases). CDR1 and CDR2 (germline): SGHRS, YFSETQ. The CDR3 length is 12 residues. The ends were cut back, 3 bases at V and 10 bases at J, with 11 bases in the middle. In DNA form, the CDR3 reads TGCGCCAGCAGCTGGTTAGCGGCAGAGCAGTTCTTC. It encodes CASSWLAAEQFF.

CDR3 nucleotide sequence: TGTGCCAGCAGCCCCAAGACAGGGAGCAATCAGCCCCAGCATTTT. Translated: CASSPKTGSNQPQHF. The chain uses TRBV7-2 and TRBJ1-5, with TRBD1 matching over 7 bases. V lost 5 bases to trimming and J lost 1 base; unmatched junction nucleotides: 5. The CDR3 length is 15 residues. The V gene's germline CDR1 is SGHTA and CDR2 FQGNSA.

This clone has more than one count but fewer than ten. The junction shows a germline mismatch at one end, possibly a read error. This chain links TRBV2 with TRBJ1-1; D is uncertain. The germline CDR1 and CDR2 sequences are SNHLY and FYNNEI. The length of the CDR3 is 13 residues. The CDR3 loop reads CANSDSKNTEAFF. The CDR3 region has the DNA TGTGCCAACAGTGACTCGAAGAACACTGAAGCTTTCTTT.

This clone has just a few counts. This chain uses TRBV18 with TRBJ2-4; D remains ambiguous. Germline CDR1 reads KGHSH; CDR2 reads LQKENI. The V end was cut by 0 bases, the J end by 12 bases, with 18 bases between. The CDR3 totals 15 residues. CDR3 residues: CASSPPAMPNYPQYF. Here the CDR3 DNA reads TGTGCCAGCTCACCACCCGCGATGCCTAACTACCCTCAGTACTTC.

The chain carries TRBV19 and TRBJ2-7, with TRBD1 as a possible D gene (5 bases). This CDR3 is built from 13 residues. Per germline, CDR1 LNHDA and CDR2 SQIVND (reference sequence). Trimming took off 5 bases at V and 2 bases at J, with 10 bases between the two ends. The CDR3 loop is CASSADSAYEQYF. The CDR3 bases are TGTGCCAGTAGTGCCGACAGTGCCTACGAGCAGTACTTC.

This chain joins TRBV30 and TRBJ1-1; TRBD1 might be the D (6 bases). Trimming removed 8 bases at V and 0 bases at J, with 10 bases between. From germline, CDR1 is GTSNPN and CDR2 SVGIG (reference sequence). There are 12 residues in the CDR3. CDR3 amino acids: CAGQGMNTEAFF. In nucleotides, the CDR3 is TGTGCCGGTCAGGGGATGAACACTGAAGCTTTCTTT.

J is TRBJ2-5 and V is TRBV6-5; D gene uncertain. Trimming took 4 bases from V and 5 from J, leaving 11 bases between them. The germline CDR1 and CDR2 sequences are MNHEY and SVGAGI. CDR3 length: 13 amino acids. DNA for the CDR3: TGTGCCAGCAGTTCGTTCGAAGGGGAGACCCAGTACTTC. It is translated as CASSSFEGETQYF.

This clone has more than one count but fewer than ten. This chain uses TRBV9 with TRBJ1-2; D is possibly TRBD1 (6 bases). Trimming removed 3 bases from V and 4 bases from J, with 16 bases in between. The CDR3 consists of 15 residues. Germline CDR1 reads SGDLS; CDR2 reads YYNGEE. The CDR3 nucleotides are TGTGCCAGCAGCGCAGTACAGGGTTCGATCTATGGCTACACCTTC. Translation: CASSAVQGSIYGYTF.